This TCR beta chain comes out of a study of blood T cell repertoires in COVID-19. This clone was found a few times. Germline loops: CDR1 ENHRY, CDR2 SYGVKD. Trimming removed 8 bases from V and 6 bases from J, with 13 bases in between. CDR3 length: 12 amino acids. TCRdb's table, derived via immunoSEQ multiplex PCR, lists solely in-frame clones and lacks some. The sample has tens of thousands of clones, roughly 89% seen once. The sample was peripheral blood. The chain recombines TRBV10-3 with TRBJ1-1; a possible D gene is TRBD1 (6 bases). The receptor was derived from a man in his fifties or sixties with acute or convalescent COVID-19. The CDR3 nucleotides read TGTGCCATCTCAGGGGAAGGGCCTGAAGCTTTCTTT. This gives the protein CAISGEGPEAFF.